This is a list of T cell receptor beta chains from one sample in a study of Ad26.COV2.S vaccination and SARS-CoV-2 variants. Some clones are missing from TCRdb's copy, which holds only in-frame ones; the method was immunoSEQ multiplex PCR. The data hold more than 150,000 clones, with about 83% observed a single time. The source was peripheral blood, collected after recovery from COVID-19. These receptors originate from a human donor who had recovered from COVID-19. Each CDR3 is given with its conserved first and last residue. The D gene is left open where the match is weak. The size of a clone is reported for some rows only, either as once, few or many, or as a class for expanded clones.

CDR3aa: CASSVGLAGESYEQYF
CDR3nt: TGTGCCAGCAGCGTAGGTCTGGCGGGAGAATCCTACGAGCAGTACTTC
v_gene: TRBV9
abundance: NA
j_gene: TRBJ2-7
d_gene: TRBD2

CDR3aa: CAVDRGLTDTQYF
CDR3nt: TGTGCCGTGGACAGGGGGCTCACAGATACGCAGTATTTT
v_gene: TRBV7-8
abundance: NA
j_gene: TRBJ2-3
d_gene: TRBD1

CDR3aa: CASSLPGGENTEAFF
CDR3nt: TGCGCCAGCAGCTTGCCAGGGGGGGAGAACACTGAAGCTTTCTTT
v_gene: TRBV5-1
abundance: NA
j_gene: TRBJ1-1
d_gene: TRBD1

CDR3aa: CASSPGTTGELFF
CDR3nt: TGTGCCAGCAGTCCCGGGACCACCGGGGAGCTGTTTTTT
v_gene: TRBV12-3/TRBV12-4
abundance: NA
j_gene: TRBJ2-2
d_gene: NA

CDR3aa: CASGREGGSYEQYF
CDR3nt: TGTGCCAGCGGGCGGGAAGGGGGCTCCTACGAGCAGTACTTC
v_gene: TRBV13
abundance: NA
j_gene: TRBJ2-7
d_gene: NA

CDR3aa: CASSLKLAGWEEQYF
CDR3nt: TGTGCCAGCAGCTTGAAGCTAGCGGGCTGGGAGGAGCAGTACTTC
v_gene: TRBV5-4
abundance: once
j_gene: TRBJ2-7
d_gene: TRBD2

CDR3aa: CASMRGGQSDTQYF
CDR3nt: TGTGCCAGCATGCGGGGGGGGCAATCAGATACGCAGTATTTT
v_gene: TRBV10-3
abundance: once
j_gene: TRBJ2-3
d_gene: TRBD2

CDR3aa: CAISGTGTTEAFF
CDR3nt: TGTGCCATCAGCGGGACAGGGACCACTGAAGCTTTCTTT
v_gene: TRBV10-3
abundance: few
j_gene: TRBJ1-1
d_gene: TRBD1

CDR3aa: CASTQRLAGHTDTQYF
CDR3nt: TGTGCCAGTACACAAAGACTAGCGGGGCACACAGATACGCAGTATTTT
v_gene: TRBV19
abundance: NA
j_gene: TRBJ2-3
d_gene: TRBD2

CDR3aa: CASSVDEGEAFF
CDR3nt: TGTGCCAGCAGCGTAGACGAGGGTGAAGCTTTCTTT
v_gene: TRBV9
abundance: NA
j_gene: TRBJ1-1
d_gene: NA

CDR3aa: CASSEGDRGLLGYGYTF
CDR3nt: TGTGCCAGCAGTGAGGGGGACAGGGGCCTTCTTGGGTATGGCTACACCTTC
v_gene: TRBV2
abundance: NA
j_gene: TRBJ1-2
d_gene: TRBD1

CDR3aa: CASSLGTGISTEAFF
CDR3nt: TGTGCCAGCTCACTCGGGACAGGGATAAGCACTGAAGCTTTCTTT
v_gene: TRBV18
abundance: NA
j_gene: TRBJ1-1
d_gene: TRBD1

CDR3aa: CASSVGSGSIDTQYF
CDR3nt: TGTGCCAGCAGCGTAGGCAGCGGGAGTATAGATACGCAGTATTTT
v_gene: TRBV9
abundance: NA
j_gene: TRBJ2-3
d_gene: TRBD2

CDR3aa: CASSETGPWREKHNEQFF
CDR3nt: TGTGCCAGCAGTGAAACGGGACCTTGGCGGGAGAAACACAATGAGCAGTTCTTC
v_gene: TRBV6-4
abundance: NA
j_gene: TRBJ2-1
d_gene: TRBD2

CDR3aa: CASSPIVSGNTIYF
CDR3nt: TGTGCCAGCAGCCCGATAGTCTCTGGAAACACCATATATTTT
v_gene: TRBV7-9
abundance: NA
j_gene: TRBJ1-3
d_gene: NA

CDR3aa: CASSLWGTRDSPLHF
CDR3nt: TGTGCCAGCAGTTTATGGGGGACGAGGGATTCACCCCTCCACTTT
v_gene: TRBV27
abundance: NA
j_gene: TRBJ1-6
d_gene: NA

CDR3aa: CASSMSTINSPLHF
CDR3nt: TGTGCCAGTAGTATGTCCACAATCAATTCACCCCTCCACTTT
v_gene: TRBV19
abundance: few
j_gene: TRBJ1-6
d_gene: NA

CDR3aa: CASLLGARGETQYF
CDR3nt: TGTGCCAGTCTCCTGGGGGCGCGGGGAGAGACCCAGTACTTC
v_gene: TRBV2
abundance: few
j_gene: TRBJ2-5
d_gene: NA

CDR3aa: CASSPGRFYGYTF
CDR3nt: TGCGCCAGCAGCCCTGGTAGGTTCTATGGCTACACCTTC
v_gene: TRBV4-1
abundance: NA
j_gene: TRBJ1-2
d_gene: NA

CDR3aa: CASSAGRRGRRGDTQYF
CDR3nt: TGTGCCAGCAGCGCGGGGCGGAGGGGTAGAAGAGGAGATACGCAGTATTTT
v_gene: TRBV7-9
abundance: NA
j_gene: TRBJ2-3
d_gene: NA

CDR3aa: CASSVFESSGNTIYF
CDR3nt: TGTGCCAGCAGCGTCTTTGAGAGCTCTGGAAACACCATATATTTT
v_gene: TRBV9
abundance: NA
j_gene: TRBJ1-3
d_gene: NA

CDR3aa: CASSLHGGEGYTF
CDR3nt: TGTGCCAGCAGCCTCCATGGGGGGGAAGGCTACACCTTC
v_gene: TRBV5-6
abundance: NA
j_gene: TRBJ1-2
d_gene: NA